This T cell receptor beta chain was recovered during a study of blood T cell repertoires in COVID-19 (dated by TCRdb to 2018 to 2021). In the study overall: Samples covering the acute and convalescent phases of COVID-19 were provided by collaborators in the United States, Italy and Spain. The material from the prospective study consisted of cDNA or gDNA derived from T cells, B-cell-depleted T cells, or PBMCs. The dataset comprised deeply sampled blood TCRbeta repertoires from subjects exposed to, actively infected with, or recovered from COVID-19. The repertoires were made available in a free public database intended to serve as a resource for research on the immune response to SARS-CoV-2. The samples were drawn from two sources: the first 160 participants of the ongoing ImmuneRACE study, and 1,000 to 1,500 subjects contributed by 6 global collaborators. Nearly every sample came with metadata listing a de-identified subject ID, COVID-19 status, age in years and sex. Where available, HLA class I and class II types were obtained from metadata supplied by the sample provider rather than from assay-based typing.

In the case of this clone: It lacks a known antigen. No much larger clonotype is one base removed from it; base qualities were not supplied.

V gives up 8 bases and J gives up 3 bases, and the segment between their germline ends measures 16 bases. Taken from cysteine to phenylalanine, the CDR3 has 14 residues. Here the CDR3 DNA is all that survives: 42 bases in frame from base 1. Taken from the germline V gene (reference sequence), the CDR1 and CDR2 loops are LNHNV and YYDKDF. Enrolling through a virtual design, the prospective study's participants ranged in age from roughly 18 to 89 years and lived across 24 United States geographic areas. Cohort assignment in the prospective study relied on participant-reported clinical history from a screening survey and a study questionnaire. In the prospective study, whole blood, serum and a nasopharyngeal or oropharyngeal swab were collected from each participant by mobile phlebotomists. Over a roughly 2-month period, participants in the prospective study had the option of providing additional blood draws and questionnaires. Prospective study blood samples were shipped either frozen or at room temperature before DNA extraction.

TCRbeta CDR3 regions were amplified from genomic DNA using the immunoSEQ Assay, a bias-controlled multiplex PCR. Concerning the study's data processing: The number of nucleated cells in each sample was estimated from the amplification of reference gene primers within the assay. To quantify the absolute abundance of each unique TCRbeta CDR3 rearrangement, sequence reads were collapsed and filtered. For each sample, productive Simpson clonality was calculated as the square root of Simpson's diversity index across productive rearrangements. Here the immuneACCESS table is served through TCRdb, limited to in-frame sequences with V and J called. Missing clones are a known gap in these copies; in checked studies unresolved V genes cover under half, and the rest lacks a known reason. V and J calls and clone size are given by that table; D and trimming were obtained from the DNA. This sample has fewer than 500,000 clones in its table, and around 89% of those were observed once. The ten most abundant clones make up around 0.97% of the sample.

What the authors observed across the whole study: The quantity of clinical and demographic metadata differed by source and by participant and was supplied without curation.

Sequencing used PBMCs or T cells enriched from blood (not recorded which). The clonotype originates from a woman under 40 with acute COVID-19. The rearranged segments are TRBV15 and TRBJ1-2; D gene: possibly TRBD1, on 5 matching bases. CDR3 sequence: CATGPPGAHYGYTF. The nucleotides are TGTGCCACCGGACCCCCTGGGGCCCACTATGGCTACACCTTC.